The rows below give T cell receptor beta chains drawn from one sample of a study of CD8 T cells in Susac syndrome. Each CDR3 protein is one row after TCRdb ran MiXCR on the immunoSEQ multiplex PCR reads. The sample has some 60,000 distinct CDR3 sequences, more than 80% seen once; the top ten hold 0.2%. The sequencing input was CD8+ T cells from PBMCs. The receptors originated from a human donor in good health. Each CDR3 is given with its conserved first and last residue. The order of the fields is D gene, V gene, J gene, clone size, CDR3 protein, CDR3 DNA. A D gene is named only where the DNA matches it firmly. Size tells how often a clone was seen (once, few, many) or the class of an expanded clone, and some rows leave it out.

TRBD2,TRBV4-3,TRBJ2-7,NA,CASSQDWAGGRYEQYF,TGCGCCAGCAGCCAAGATTGGGCGGGGGGTAGGTACGAGCAGTACTTC
TRBD1,TRBV10-3,TRBJ1-1,NA,CAADSGTDNTEAFF,TGTGCCGCTGACTCCGGGACAGATAACACTGAAGCTTTCTTT
TRBD1,TRBV27,TRBJ1-5,NA,CASSLGQANQPQHF,TGTGCCAGCAGTTTAGGACAGGCAAATCAGCCCCAGCATTTT
NA,TRBV10-3,TRBJ1-2,NA,CAISSGFTNYGYTF,TGTGCCATCAGTTCAGGATTCACCAACTATGGCTACACCTTC
NA,TRBV4-3,TRBJ1-2,NA,CASSQRVLYGYTF,TGCGCCAGCAGCCAAAGGGTTCTCTATGGCTACACCTTC
NA,TRBV4-3,TRBJ2-7,NA,CASSPHGGQAYEQYF,TGCGCCAGCAGCCCCCACGGGGGGCAAGCCTACGAGCAGTACTTC
NA,TRBV7-9,TRBJ2-7,NA,CASSLSLAGPSYEQYF,TGTGCCAGCAGCTTAAGTCTGGCAGGGCCCTCCTACGAGCAGTACTTC
TRBD1,TRBV3-1,TRBJ2-7,NA,CASSLTGTGLSYEQYF,TGTGCCAGCAGCTTGACCGGGACAGGGCTCTCCTACGAGCAGTACTTC
NA,TRBV28,TRBJ2-6,NA,CASSFPTKQGSGANVLTF,TGTGCCAGCAGTTTCCCAACGAAACAGGGCTCTGGGGCCAACGTCCTGACTTTC
NA,TRBV13,TRBJ1-2,NA,CATEGPRGYTF,TGTGCCACCGAGGGACCTCGTGGCTACACCTTC
NA,TRBV6-6,TRBJ1-1,NA,CASSYSIGGVDTEAFF,TGTGCCAGCAGTTACTCGATTGGGGGCGTCGACACTGAAGCTTTCTTT
NA,TRBV5-4,TRBJ2-7,NA,CASSLSGPLSYEQYF,TGTGCCAGCAGCTTATCGGGACCTTTATCCTACGAGCAGTACTTC
NA,TRBV27,TRBJ2-3,NA,CASSFSVGTDTQYF,TGTGCCAGCAGTTTTAGCGTTGGCACAGATACGCAGTATTTT
NA,TRBV6-5,TRBJ1-1,NA,CASSYGENTEAFF,TGTGCCAGCAGTTATGGAGAGAACACTGAAGCTTTCTTT
TRBD1,TRBV15,TRBJ2-7,NA,CATSEQGNHEQYF,TGTGCCACCAGCGAACAGGGGAACCACGAGCAGTACTTC
TRBD2,TRBV20-1,TRBJ2-1,once,CSARDRLAGTHNEQFF,TGCAGTGCTAGAGATCGACTAGCGGGGACACACAATGAGCAGTTCTTC
NA,TRBV3-1,TRBJ2-7,NA,CASSQPRAHTYEQYF,TGTGCCAGCAGCCAACCCCGGGCCCACACCTACGAGCAGTACTTC
NA,TRBV4-3,TRBJ2-1,NA,CASSLKGLGDMEEQFF,TGCGCCAGCAGCCTCAAAGGGTTGGGCGACATGGAGGAGCAGTTCTTC
NA,TRBV7-2,TRBJ2-7,NA,CASSLSRYEQYF,TGTGCCAGCAGCTTATCTCGATACGAGCAGTACTTC
NA,TRBV5-1,TRBJ1-2,NA,CASSDYDSLDGYTF,TGCGCCAGCAGCGATTATGACAGCTTGGATGGCTACACCTTC
TRBD1,TRBV10-3,TRBJ2-5,NA,CAISGAGGKETQYF,TGTGCCATCAGTGGTGCAGGGGGCAAAGAGACCCAGTACTTC
NA,TRBV4-3,TRBJ2-7,NA,CASSPGQSSYEQYF,TGCGCCAGCAGCCCGGGACAAAGCTCCTACGAGCAGTACTTC
TRBD1,TRBV30,TRBJ1-2,NA,CAWSQTGSARGYTF,TGTGCCTGGAGTCAGACAGGGAGCGCGCGTGGCTACACCTTC
TRBD1,TRBV19,TRBJ1-2,NA,CASNGQGDYGYTF,TGTGCCAGCAATGGACAGGGGGACTATGGCTACACCTTC
TRBD1,TRBV4-1,TRBJ1-3,NA,CATTGSDRDTIYF,TGCGCCACGACGGGGTCGGACAGGGACACCATATATTTT
TRBD1,TRBV6-1,TRBJ2-5,few,CASSRTGGNQETQYF,TGTGCCAGCAGTCGGACAGGGGGCAACCAAGAGACCCAGTACTTC
NA,TRBV27,TRBJ1-5,NA,CASSLFGERGQPQHF,TGTGCCAGCAGTTTATTCGGGGAGAGGGGTCAGCCCCAGCATTTT
NA,TRBV27,TRBJ1-6,NA,CASRTDGDNSPLHF,TGTGCCAGCAGGACGGACGGTGATAATTCACCCCTCCACTTT
NA,TRBV7-9,TRBJ1-5,NA,CASSLVGSNQPQHF,TGTGCCAGCAGCTTAGTGGGGAGCAATCAGCCCCAGCATTTT
TRBD2,TRBV9,TRBJ2-3,NA,CASSTPTGGGVKDTQYF,TGTGCCAGCAGCACCCCGACGGGAGGCGGGGTAAAAGATACGCAGTATTTT
NA,TRBV2,TRBJ2-7,NA,CASTRDVYEQYF,TGTGCCAGCACCCGGGATGTCTACGAGCAGTACTTC
NA,TRBV10-3,TRBJ1-1,NA,CAISEEGSNTEAFF,TGTGCCATCAGTGAGGAGGGGTCGAACACTGAAGCTTTCTTT
TRBD2,TRBV20-1,TRBJ2-7,NA,CSARDLRGGFEQYF,TGCAGTGCTAGAGATCTACGGGGGGGCTTCGAGCAGTACTTC
TRBD2,TRBV20-1,TRBJ2-7,NA,CSAPWGGEQYF,TGCAGTGCTCCCTGGGGGGGCGAGCAGTACTTC
NA,TRBV29-1,TRBJ2-1,NA,CSVVGRDNEQFF,TGCAGCGTTGTTGGCCGTGACAATGAGCAGTTCTTC
NA,TRBV20-1,TRBJ1-5,NA,CSAHELRGRQPQHF,TGCAGTGCTCATGAACTCAGGGGAAGGCAGCCCCAGCATTTT
NA,TRBV2,TRBJ2-1,NA,CASSRFNARDNEQFF,TGTGCCAGCAGTCGATTCAACGCCCGAGACAATGAGCAGTTCTTC